These T cell receptor beta chains were read from a single sample in a study of T cells of healthy individuals. Via MiXCR, TCRdb re-called the 5' RACE reads, giving one row per CDR3 protein. The data contain tens of thousands of distinct CDR3 sequences, under 20% of them seen just once; the ten biggest clones take up approximately 4.7%. The receptor set was obtained from a human donor in good health. Both conserved end residues are part of each CDR3. The D gene is left open where the match is weak. Expanded clones are given a class, and other clones once, few, many or no size at all.

D gene: -
clone size: -
V gene: TRBV27
J gene: TRBJ2-5
CDR3 protein: CASKGLGYETQYF
CDR3 DNA: TGTGCCAGCAAGGGCCTCGGCTACGAGACCCAGTACTTC

D gene: TRBD2
clone size: many
V gene: TRBV5-6
J gene: TRBJ2-2
CDR3 protein: CASSFYASGITNTGELFF
CDR3 DNA: TGTGCCAGCAGCTTCTATGCTAGCGGGATTACGAACACCGGGGAGCTGTTTTTT

D gene: TRBD1
clone size: many
V gene: TRBV5-1
J gene: TRBJ2-7
CDR3 protein: CASSPYRGLSNEQYF
CDR3 DNA: TGCGCCAGCAGCCCATACAGGGGGCTTAGCAACGAGCAGTACTTC

D gene: -
clone size: -
V gene: TRBV28
J gene: TRBJ2-2
CDR3 protein: CASSRSANTGELFF
CDR3 DNA: TGTGCCAGCAGTCGTAGCGCCAACACCGGGGAGCTGTTTTTT

D gene: -
clone size: many
V gene: TRBV27
J gene: TRBJ1-6
CDR3 protein: CASSFIAGNYYGSPLHF
CDR3 DNA: TGTGCCAGCAGTTTTATCGCGGGCAACTACTACGGGTCACCCCTCCACTTT

D gene: TRBD1
clone size: many
V gene: TRBV5-1
J gene: TRBJ2-7
CDR3 protein: CASGQGSGYEQYF
CDR3 DNA: TGCGCCAGCGGACAGGGTTCGGGCTACGAGCAGTACTTC

D gene: TRBD2
clone size: few
V gene: TRBV5-6
J gene: TRBJ2-1
CDR3 protein: CASSLGGRPFGLLAGAYNEQFF
CDR3 DNA: TGTGCCAGCAGCTTGGGAGGACGGCCATTCGGACTGCTAGCGGGAGCTTACAATGAGCAGTTCTTC

D gene: TRBD1
clone size: many
V gene: TRBV25-1
J gene: TRBJ1-1
CDR3 protein: CASSESRGHTEAFF
CDR3 DNA: TGTGCCAGCAGTGAAAGCAGGGGGCATACTGAAGCTTTCTTT

D gene: TRBD1
clone size: -
V gene: TRBV7-2
J gene: TRBJ1-4
CDR3 protein: CASSLEQGANEKLFF
CDR3 DNA: TGTGCCAGCAGCCTAGAACAGGGGGCCAACGAAAAACTGTTTTTT

D gene: TRBD1
clone size: many
V gene: TRBV12-3/TRBV12-4
J gene: TRBJ1-1
CDR3 protein: CASSPTGREAFF
CDR3 DNA: TGTGCCAGCAGCCCGACAGGGAGGGAAGCTTTCTTT

D gene: -
clone size: few
V gene: TRBV2
J gene: TRBJ1-5
CDR3 protein: CASSGFSGPQHF
CDR3 DNA: TGTGCCAGCAGTGGTTTCTCTGGGCCCCAGCATTTT

D gene: -
clone size: -
V gene: TRBV20-1
J gene: TRBJ2-5
CDR3 protein: CSARSGSRETQYF
CDR3 DNA: TGCAGTGCTAGGAGCGGAAGCAGGGAGACCCAGTACTTC

D gene: -
clone size: -
V gene: TRBV3-1
J gene: TRBJ2-1
CDR3 protein: CASSQVWGNEQFF
CDR3 DNA: TGTGCCAGCAGCCAAGTTTGGGGGAATGAGCAGTTCTTC

D gene: -
clone size: many
V gene: TRBV25-1
J gene: TRBJ1-5
CDR3 protein: CASSDGGSNQPQHF
CDR3 DNA: TGTGCCAGCAGTGACGGCGGCAGCAATCAGCCCCAGCATTTT

D gene: -
clone size: -
V gene: TRBV7-9
J gene: TRBJ1-5
CDR3 protein: CASSLASGDVESNQPQHF
CDR3 DNA: TGTGCCAGCAGCTTAGCCTCTGGGGACGTAGAAAGCAATCAGCCCCAGCATTTT

D gene: TRBD2
clone size: many
V gene: TRBV4-2
J gene: TRBJ2-1
CDR3 protein: CASSQEVAGRYNEQFF
CDR3 DNA: TGTGCCAGCAGCCAAGAAGTAGCGGGAAGGTACAATGAGCAGTTCTTC

D gene: -
clone size: medium-sized
V gene: TRBV3-1
J gene: TRBJ1-6
CDR3 protein: CASSQGRQENSPLHF
CDR3 DNA: TGTGCCAGCAGCCAAGGCCGACAGGAGAATTCACCCCTCCACTTT

D gene: TRBD2
clone size: -
V gene: TRBV3-1
J gene: TRBJ2-3
CDR3 protein: CASSQVRAGELNTQYF
CDR3 DNA: TGTGCCAGCAGCCAAGTTAGAGCGGGGGAACTAAATACGCAGTATTTT

D gene: TRBD1
clone size: few
V gene: TRBV7-3
J gene: TRBJ1-6
CDR3 protein: CASSSADRGLSPLHF
CDR3 DNA: TGTGCCAGCAGCTCGGCGGACAGGGGGCTGTCACCCCTCCACTTT

D gene: TRBD2
clone size: many
V gene: TRBV7-2
J gene: TRBJ2-3
CDR3 protein: CASSLVSGSGTDTQYF
CDR3 DNA: TGTGCCAGCAGCTTAGTCAGCGGGAGCGGGACAGATACGCAGTATTTT

D gene: TRBD2
clone size: few
V gene: TRBV7-7
J gene: TRBJ2-1
CDR3 protein: CATGLAGANEQFF
CDR3 DNA: TGTGCTACTGGACTAGCGGGAGCCAATGAGCAGTTCTTC

D gene: TRBD2
clone size: many
V gene: TRBV4-3
J gene: TRBJ2-1
CDR3 protein: CASSQDLAGVLNEQFF
CDR3 DNA: TGCGCCAGCAGCCAAGATCTAGCGGGAGTACTCAATGAGCAGTTCTTC

D gene: -
clone size: -
V gene: TRBV19
J gene: TRBJ2-7
CDR3 protein: CASSNLAISYEQYF
CDR3 DNA: TGTGCCAGTAGTAATCTAGCTATATCCTACGAGCAGTACTTC

D gene: TRBD1
clone size: many
V gene: TRBV20-1
J gene: TRBJ2-7
CDR3 protein: CSARPTGANEQYF
CDR3 DNA: TGCAGTGCTAGACCGACAGGGGCCAACGAGCAGTACTTC

D gene: -
clone size: many
V gene: TRBV7-9
J gene: TRBJ2-1
CDR3 protein: CASSLSNEQFF
CDR3 DNA: TGTGCCAGCAGCTTATCCAATGAGCAGTTCTTC

D gene: -
clone size: many
V gene: TRBV3-1
J gene: TRBJ2-3
CDR3 protein: CASSQDPTGRGDTQYF
CDR3 DNA: TGTGCCAGCAGCCAAGATCCAACGGGCAGGGGAGATACGCAGTATTTT

D gene: -
clone size: many
V gene: TRBV19
J gene: TRBJ1-2
CDR3 protein: CASSFGNYGYTF
CDR3 DNA: TGTGCCAGTAGTTTCGGAAACTATGGCTACACCTTC

D gene: -
clone size: -
V gene: TRBV6-2/TRBV6-3
J gene: TRBJ2-4
CDR3 protein: CASSSPLMGENIQYF
CDR3 DNA: TGTGCCAGCAGTTCTCCCCTAATGGGTGAAAACATTCAGTACTTC

D gene: -
clone size: -
V gene: TRBV20-1
J gene: TRBJ1-1
CDR3 protein: CSARRPPMHPNTEAFF
CDR3 DNA: TGCAGTGCTAGACGACCCCCCATGCACCCGAACACTGAAGCTTTCTTT

D gene: -
clone size: many
V gene: TRBV20-1
J gene: TRBJ1-5
CDR3 protein: CSARGSNQPQHF
CDR3 DNA: TGCAGTGCTAGAGGAAGCAATCAGCCCCAGCATTTT

D gene: -
clone size: -
V gene: TRBV6-5
J gene: TRBJ1-6
CDR3 protein: CASSYSTGGHSPLHF
CDR3 DNA: TGTGCCAGCAGTTACTCGACCGGGGGTCATTCACCCCTCCACTTT

D gene: TRBD2
clone size: -
V gene: TRBV6-2/TRBV6-3
J gene: TRBJ2-1
CDR3 protein: CASRPETGTSSYNEQFF
CDR3 DNA: TGTGCCAGCAGACCGGAAACCGGGACTAGCTCCTACAATGAGCAGTTCTTC

D gene: -
clone size: few
V gene: TRBV5-1
J gene: TRBJ2-3
CDR3 protein: CASSAGGYTDTQYF
CDR3 DNA: TGCGCCAGCAGCGCCGGGGGATACACAGATACGCAGTATTTT

D gene: TRBD1
clone size: -
V gene: TRBV5-1
J gene: TRBJ2-7
CDR3 protein: CASSQSQGNEQYF
CDR3 DNA: TGCGCCAGCAGCCAATCACAGGGGAACGAGCAGTACTTC

D gene: -
clone size: many
V gene: TRBV20-1
J gene: TRBJ1-6
CDR3 protein: CSARDRGRGRDSPLHF
CDR3 DNA: TGCAGTGCTAGAGATCGAGGCAGGGGAAGGGATTCACCCCTCCACTTT

D gene: TRBD2
clone size: many
V gene: TRBV7-3
J gene: TRBJ2-1
CDR3 protein: CASSFRGLAGARPSYNEQFF
CDR3 DNA: TGTGCCAGCAGCTTTAGGGGACTAGCGGGGGCGCGACCCTCCTACAATGAGCAGTTCTTC

D gene: -
clone size: many
V gene: TRBV7-9
J gene: TRBJ2-7
CDR3 protein: CASSLAFRGPRRGEQYF
CDR3 DNA: TGTGCCAGCAGCTTAGCGTTTCGCGGTCCCAGGAGGGGGGAGCAGTACTTC

D gene: TRBD2
clone size: -
V gene: TRBV6-6
J gene: TRBJ2-3
CDR3 protein: CASRTSASTDTQYF
CDR3 DNA: TGTGCCAGCAGGACTAGCGCTAGCACAGATACGCAGTATTTT

D gene: -
clone size: -
V gene: TRBV28
J gene: TRBJ1-4
CDR3 protein: CASRQSLAMGANEKLFF
CDR3 DNA: TGTGCCAGCAGGCAGTCACTCGCGATGGGGGCTAATGAAAAACTGTTTTTT

D gene: -
clone size: few
V gene: TRBV19
J gene: TRBJ1-5
CDR3 protein: CASSIEGWQSNQPQHF
CDR3 DNA: TGTGCCAGTAGTATAGAAGGGTGGCAGAGCAATCAGCCCCAGCATTTT

D gene: -
clone size: once
V gene: TRBV5-1
J gene: TRBJ2-4
CDR3 protein: CASSFRGTAKNIQYF
CDR3 DNA: TGCGCCAGCAGCTTCCGCGGGACTGCCAAAAACATTCAGTACTTC

D gene: -
clone size: many
V gene: TRBV12-3/TRBV12-4
J gene: TRBJ2-3
CDR3 protein: CASSLKAVSTDTQYF
CDR3 DNA: TGTGCCAGCAGTTTAAAAGCGGTTAGCACAGATACGCAGTATTTT

D gene: -
clone size: -
V gene: TRBV6-6
J gene: TRBJ2-1
CDR3 protein: CASSIAPIGGSSYNEQFF
CDR3 DNA: TGTGCCAGCAGCATAGCCCCAATCGGCGGAAGCTCCTACAATGAGCAGTTCTTC

D gene: -
clone size: -
V gene: TRBV11-1
J gene: TRBJ1-2
CDR3 protein: CASSKGPGYGYTF
CDR3 DNA: TGTGCCAGCAGCAAGGGCCCAGGGTATGGCTACACCTTC

D gene: -
clone size: many
V gene: TRBV13
J gene: TRBJ1-6
CDR3 protein: CASSAPGSSYNSPLHF
CDR3 DNA: TGTGCCAGCAGCGCCCCCGGGAGCTCCTATAATTCACCCCTCCACTTT